Here is one T cell receptor (beta chain) with its context. This clone was recorded only once. What antigen it recognizes has not been identified. Nothing much larger sits one base from this clone, and base qualities are not available. Using the deep immunoSEQ assay, TCR CDR3 regions were amplified from genomic DNA by multiplex PCR. Extracted genomic DNA from each cell subset was distributed evenly across all wells of several immunoSEQ 96-well plates, and each plate was treated as a replicate. Each replicate PCR for sorted subsets received 150 to 250 ng genomic DNA, equal to roughly 30,000 T cell genomes. Purified libraries were measured with a Qubit 3.0 fluorometer, size-checked on a Bioanalyzer 2100, and measured again with the KAPA Library Quantification kit. Each immunoSEQ 96-well plate was sequenced on its own single-read 150-cycle Illumina NextSeq 550 flow cell. For the original study's pipeline: Because the immunoSEQ output included only junctional sequences and no quality scores, the filtering could not be the same as the filtering used for full-length reads. Sequences were annotated with PyIR, a Python wrapper for IgBLAST v1.9, using IMGT germline references to assign V/J genes and CDR3. Reads were filtered out if the reads had weak V/J assignments (E-value above 1e-6), no CDR3, stop codons, out-of-frame junctions, or ambiguous translated residues. V3J clonotypes were defined by identical inferred V gene, J gene, and CDR3 amino acid sequence. To compute the percentage overlap between repertoires, the number of shared unique clonotypes was divided by the size of the smaller repertoire. Richness of each repertoire was evaluated using RTK rarefaction, the Chao1 estimator, and Recon v2.1 estimates of unobserved clonotypes. Generation probabilities were computed with OLGA for all TCRbeta clonotypes obtained by the gDNA method from a handful of donors. The source is immuneACCESS, and TCRdb retained only in-frame sequences with V and J called. Part of the clones is not carried over; for the studies checked, unresolved V genes explain less than half of this, and the remainder is unexplained. That table gives V, J and clone size, and the DNA gave D and trimming. This sample lists about 870,000 clones; about 92% were detected once. 24% of the sample is in the top ten clones.

This specimen belongs to a study of shared clonotypes between healthy human individuals (dated by TCRdb to about 2020). For the study in its entirety: The cohort comprised two women and a few men aged 18 to 49 years. The study deeply sequenced blood TCR repertoires of five healthy adults to estimate repertoire size and the extent of clonotype sharing between individuals. Each donor's leukapheresis produced roughly between roughly 0.85 and 9 billion PBMCs. For each donor, three plates each were used for CD4 naive and CD4 memory, two plates were used for CD8 naive, and one plate was used for CD8 memory. Libraries were prepared and TCR repertoires were sequenced by different laboratories using diverse techniques, in order to increase sequencing depth and limit assay-specific biases.

The germline V gene (reference sequence) supplies CDR1 SEHNR and CDR2 FQNEAQ. V is cut by 5 bases and J by 2 bases, and the space between the germline ends is 16 bases. The CDR3 holds 16 amino acids from the cysteine to the phenylalanine. The kept DNA is CDR3 alone, 48 bases in frame from the first base. Overall study results and their limits: Sampling was restricted to blood, and TCR repertoires in tissue are likely to differ from TCR repertoires in blood. Pairwise subsampling led to the expectation that sequencing depth would affect the degree of clonotype sharing among donors. Even with the large sequencing depth, rarefaction of the sorted-subset datasets indicated that sequencing was incomplete. Larger estimated clonotype richness was generally found for naive subsets than for memory subsets. Compared with non-shared clonotypes, clonotypes shared by all four sorted-subset donors had higher generation probabilities. Across a few donors, 5% to 6% of naive CD4, 3% to 4% of naive CD8, around 2.5% of memory CD4, and under 0.45% of memory CD8 clonotypes were shared. Because the study included only a small number of donors, the genetic and exposure-history diversity represented was limited.

CD8 naive samples consisted of CD45RO-negative cells that were positively selected for CCR7, yielding a CD45RA+CCR7+ population without TemRA cells. Donors were healthy HIV-negative adults with no recently reported acute infections or vaccinations. All donors were Caucasian adults living in Nashville, Tennessee, USA. After blood collection by leukapheresis, PBMCs were isolated using Ficoll-Histopaque density gradient centrifugation and then cryopreserved in the vapor phase of liquid nitrogen. Purity and quantity of every magnetically sorted T cell population were checked by analytical flow cytometry. Each sorted fraction had its genomic DNA isolated and then quantified by UV absorbance on a Nanodrop 2000c.

This TCR was recovered from a man younger than 45 in good health. The chain joins TRBV7-9 to TRBJ2-1, and possibly TRBD2, on 6 matching bases. Input material: naive CD8+ T cells sorted from blood. Reading the label with the study, this specimen's cell subset or site is: CD45RA+CCR7+. The nucleotides read TGTGCCAGCAGCCTCGCGAGGTCGGGAGCCTACAATGAGCAGTTCTTC. This codes for CASSLARSGAYNEQFF.